This T cell receptor (beta chain) originates from a study of blood T cell repertoires in COVID-19. Study as a whole: The United States, Italy and Spain were the sources of the acute and convalescent COVID-19 samples. The analysed material was cDNA or gDNA that came from T cells, B-cell-depleted T cells, or PBMCs.

CDR1 and CDR2 from the germline V gene are LNHDA and SQIVND (reference sequence). The V end was cut by 2 bases, the J end by 2 bases, with 15 bases between. This CDR3 has 16 amino acids. Original processing notes: Amplification of reference gene primers was used by the study to estimate nucleated cell counts. Here immunoSEQ multiplex PCR was the method, and the copy in TCRdb shows in-frame clones only, minus some. That table gives V, J and clone size, and the DNA gave D and trimming. The data contain fewer than 85,000 clones, around 83% of them singletons. Patients of the Seattle cohort, enrolled during active infection, were followed longitudinally. This clone was counted a single time.

Sequenced: peripheral blood. The rearrangement uses TRBV19 and TRBJ2-5, with D tentatively TRBD2 (7 bases). The TCR comes from a man younger than 45 with COVID-19, enrolled during active disease. The CDR3 region has the DNA TGTGCCAGTAGTATAAGGGGGGGAGCAGTTCAAGAGACCCAGTACTTC. Translating gives CASSIRGGAVQETQYF.